The rows below give T cell receptor beta chains drawn from one sample of a study of spatial heterogeneity in lung cancer. TCRdb fed the 5' RACE reads into MiXCR, producing one record per CDR3 protein. The sample has 25,000 or so distinct CDR3 sequences; roughly 4.5% are singletons. The sequenced sample was PBMCs, obtained at surgery. These receptors were obtained from a male donor with early-stage non-small cell lung cancer. The CDR3 runs from the conserved cysteine through the conserved F or W. The D gene is left open where the match is weak. Size values are once, few and many counts, or a class for expanded clones, and some rows have none.

v_call	d_call	j_call	clone_size	cdr3_nt	cdr3_aa
TRBV18	-	TRBJ2-6	many	TGTGCCAGCTCACCAAGTGCCCCCTCTGGGGCCAACGTCCTGACTTTC	CASSPSAPSGANVLTF
TRBV28	-	TRBJ2-6	many	TGTGCCAGCAGTTTACGGTGGGGGTCTGGGGCCAACGTCCTGACTTTC	CASSLRWGSGANVLTF
TRBV3-1	TRBD1	TRBJ2-5	many	TGTGCCAGCAGCCAAACGGGACAGACAGAAGAGACCCAGTACTTC	CASSQTGQTEETQYF
TRBV7-2	TRBD1	TRBJ2-7	many	TGTGCCAGCAGCCGGGACAGATTTAGCTCCTACGAGCAGTACTTC	CASSRDRFSSYEQYF
TRBV5-1	-	TRBJ2-2	many	TGCGCCAGCAGTGAGGAAGTTGGAAACACCGGGGAGCTGTTTTTT	CASSEEVGNTGELFF
TRBV5-1	TRBD2	TRBJ2-5	few	TGCGCCAGCAGCTTGGAGGGAGGGGATGTGACCCAGTACTTC	CASSLEGGDVTQYF
TRBV12-3/TRBV12-4	-	TRBJ1-1	many	TGTGCCAGCTGGGGCCAGCTCATGAACACTGAAGCTTTCTTT	CASWGQLMNTEAFF
TRBV6-5	-	TRBJ1-4	many	TGTGCCAGCGGGAAGAGGGGAAATGAAAAACTGTTTTTT	CASGKRGNEKLFF
TRBV20-1	-	TRBJ2-7	-	TGCAGTGCTAAACGGGAACAGGGAGGCGAGCAGTACTTC	CSAKREQGGEQYF
TRBV28	TRBD1	TRBJ2-7	many	TGTGCCAGCAGTTTGGGACAGGGCTCCTACGAGCAGTACTTC	CASSLGQGSYEQYF
TRBV29-1	TRBD1	TRBJ1-2	many	TGCAGCTGTACGCCGGACAGGGGAGGGGATGGCTACACCTTC	CSCTPDRGGDGYTF
TRBV12-3/TRBV12-4	-	TRBJ1-3	many	TGTGCCAGCACTTGGACGGCCGCTGGAAACACCATATATTTT	CASTWTAAGNTIYF
TRBV3-1	-	TRBJ1-5	many	TGTGCCAGCAGCCAAGATGGGAGTCAGCCCCAGCATTTT	CASSQDGSQPQHF
TRBV3-1	TRBD2	TRBJ2-3	medium-sized	TGTGCCAGCAGTGTCGGACTAGCGGGAGCGGATACGCAGTATTTT	CASSVGLAGADTQYF
TRBV5-1	-	TRBJ2-3	many	TGCGCCAGCAGCTTGGGGCAGCTCACAGATACGCAGTATTTT	CASSLGQLTDTQYF
TRBV6-2/TRBV6-3	-	TRBJ2-7	many	TGTGCCAGCAGTATCGCCCCCTACGAGCAGTACTTC	CASSIAPYEQYF
TRBV12-3/TRBV12-4	-	TRBJ2-7	many	TGTGCCAGCAGTTCCGGTTGGGGGGGGCGCGAGCAGTACTTC	CASSSGWGGREQYF
TRBV7-2	TRBD2	TRBJ2-7	-	TGTGCCAGTTCCGCGGCTAGCGGGATGTACGAGCAGTACTTC	CASSAASGMYEQYF
TRBV23-1	TRBD1	TRBJ2-1	medium-sized	TGCGCCAGCAGTCACCGGGACAGGACCAAGCTCGGGCAGTTCTTC	CASSHRDRTKLGQFF
TRBV6-5	-	TRBJ2-7	many	TGTGCCAGCAGTTACTCGATAGTAGGAGTTTACGAGCAGTACTTC	CASSYSIVGVYEQYF